This note documents a single T cell receptor (beta chain) sequence. The PCR employed 60 Vbeta primers together with 13 Jbeta primers. Method: immunoSEQ multiplex PCR; TCRdb's copy keeps in-frame clones and lacks some. The sample records 85,000 to 100,000 clones, around 86% being singletons. The CDR3 is 16 amino acids. V was pared by 1 base and J by 2 bases, with 13 bases between. CDR1 is MNHNS, CDR2 SASEGT, per germline. The data originate from a study of cytomegalovirus exposure and HLA in healthy donors. The material sequenced was PBMCs. The V and J genes are TRBV6-1 and TRBJ2-3; D is unclear. This sequence was found in a female donor in good health and CMV-seropositive. CDR3 nucleotide sequence: TGTGCCAGCAGTGAAGGTGAGGATCCTTCCACAGATACGCAGTATTTT. The encoded protein is CASSEGEDPSTDTQYF.